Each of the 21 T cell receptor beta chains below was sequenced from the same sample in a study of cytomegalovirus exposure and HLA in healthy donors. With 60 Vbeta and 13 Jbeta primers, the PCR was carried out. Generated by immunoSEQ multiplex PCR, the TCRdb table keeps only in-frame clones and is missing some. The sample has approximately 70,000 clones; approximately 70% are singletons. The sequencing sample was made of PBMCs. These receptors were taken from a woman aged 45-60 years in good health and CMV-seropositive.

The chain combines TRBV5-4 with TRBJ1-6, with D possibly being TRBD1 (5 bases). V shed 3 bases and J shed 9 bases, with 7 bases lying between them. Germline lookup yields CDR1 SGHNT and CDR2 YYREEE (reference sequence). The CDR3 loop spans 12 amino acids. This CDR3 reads CASSSGVSPLHF. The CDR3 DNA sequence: TGTGCCAGCAGCTCGGGGGTTTCACCCCTCCACTTT.

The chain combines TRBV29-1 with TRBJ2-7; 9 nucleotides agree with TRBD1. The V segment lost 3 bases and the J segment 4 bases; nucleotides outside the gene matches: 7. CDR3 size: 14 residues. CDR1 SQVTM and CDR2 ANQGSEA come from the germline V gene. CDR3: CSVDGTGIIYEQYF. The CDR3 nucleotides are TGCAGCGTTGATGGGACAGGGATAATTTACGAGCAGTACTTC.

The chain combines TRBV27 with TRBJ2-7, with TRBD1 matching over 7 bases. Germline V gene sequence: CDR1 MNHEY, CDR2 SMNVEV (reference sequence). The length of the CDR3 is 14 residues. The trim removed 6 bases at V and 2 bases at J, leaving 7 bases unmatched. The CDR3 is CASRSGTVTYEQYF. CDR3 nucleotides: TGTGCCAGCAGGTCCGGGACAGTGACCTACGAGCAGTACTTC.

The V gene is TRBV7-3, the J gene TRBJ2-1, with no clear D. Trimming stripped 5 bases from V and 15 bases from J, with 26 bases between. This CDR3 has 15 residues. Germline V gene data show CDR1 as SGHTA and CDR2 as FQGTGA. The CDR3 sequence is CASSPRSQTTSARFF. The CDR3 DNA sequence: TGTGCCAGCAGCCCCCGAAGCCAGACAACCTCCGCGCGGTTCTTC.

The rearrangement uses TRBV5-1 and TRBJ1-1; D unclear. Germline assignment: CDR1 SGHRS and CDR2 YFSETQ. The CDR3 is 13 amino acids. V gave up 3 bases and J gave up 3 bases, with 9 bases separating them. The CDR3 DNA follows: TGCGCCAGCAGCTCAAACCGAGACACTGAAGCTTTCTTT. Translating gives CASSSNRDTEAFF.

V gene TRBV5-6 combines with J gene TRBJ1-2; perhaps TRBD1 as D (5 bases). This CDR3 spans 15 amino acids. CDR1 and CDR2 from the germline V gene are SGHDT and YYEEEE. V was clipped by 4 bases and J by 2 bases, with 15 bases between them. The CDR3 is CASSPTLQANYGYTF. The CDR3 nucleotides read TGTGCCAGCAGCCCAACTTTACAGGCGAACTATGGCTACACCTTC.

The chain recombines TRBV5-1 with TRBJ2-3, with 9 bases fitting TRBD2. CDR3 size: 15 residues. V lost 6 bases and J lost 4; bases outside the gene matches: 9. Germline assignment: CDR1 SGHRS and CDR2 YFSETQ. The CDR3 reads CASTLAGDPADTQYF. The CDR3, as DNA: TGCGCCAGCACCTTAGCGGGAGATCCGGCAGATACGCAGTATTTT. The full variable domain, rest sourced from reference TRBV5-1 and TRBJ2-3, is KAGVTQTPRYLIKTRGQQVTLSCSPISGHRSVSWYQQTPGQGLQFLFEYFSETQRNKGNFPGRFSGRQFSNSRSEMNVSTLELGDSALYLCASTLAGDPADTQYFGPGTRLTVL.

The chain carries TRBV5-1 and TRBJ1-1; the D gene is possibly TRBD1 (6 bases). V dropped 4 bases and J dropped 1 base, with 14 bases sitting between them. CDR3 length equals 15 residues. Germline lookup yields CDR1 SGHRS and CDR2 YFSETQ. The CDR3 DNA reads TGCGCCAGCAGCGCGGTTACAGGGTGGAACACTGAAGCTTTCTTT. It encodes CASSAVTGWNTEAFF.

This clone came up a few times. DNA for the CDR3: TGCAGCGTTCAGTTCGGACTAGCGGGAGCTGAGCAGTTCTTC. It codes for CSVQFGLAGAEQFF. The chain is built from TRBV29-1 and TRBJ2-1; 13 bases fit TRBD2. Germline CDR1 reads SQVTM; CDR2 reads ANQGSEA. The CDR3 has 14 amino acids. V dropped 5 bases and J dropped 9; count of bases not matched to a gene: 7.

The CDR3 here is CASSLGRGNTIYF. For the CDR3, the DNA is TGTGCCAGCAGCTTAGGGAGGGGAAACACCATATATTTT. The genes are TRBV7-2 and TRBJ1-3; D unclear. The V gene's germline CDR1 is SGHTA and CDR2 FQGNSA. V dropped 1 base and J dropped 4 bases, with 5 bases sitting between them. CDR3 length: 13 amino acids.

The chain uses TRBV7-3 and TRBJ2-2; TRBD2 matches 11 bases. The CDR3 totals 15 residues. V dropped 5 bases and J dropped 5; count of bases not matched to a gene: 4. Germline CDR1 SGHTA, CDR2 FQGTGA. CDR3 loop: CASSLGLAETGELFF. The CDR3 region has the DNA TGTGCCAGCAGCCTGGGACTAGCGGAAACCGGGGAGCTGTTTTTT.

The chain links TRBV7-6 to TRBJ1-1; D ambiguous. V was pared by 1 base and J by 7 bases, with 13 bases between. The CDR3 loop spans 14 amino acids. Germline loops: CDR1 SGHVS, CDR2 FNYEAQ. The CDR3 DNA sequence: TGTGCCAGCAGCTTAGGGCTTTCTAGTGGTGAAGCTTTCTTT. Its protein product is CASSLGLSSGEAFF.

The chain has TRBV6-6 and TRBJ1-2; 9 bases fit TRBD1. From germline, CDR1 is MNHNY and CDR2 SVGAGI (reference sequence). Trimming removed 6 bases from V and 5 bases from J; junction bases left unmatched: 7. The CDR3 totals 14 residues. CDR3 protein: CASSTGTGTYGYTF. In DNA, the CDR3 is TGTGCCAGCAGCACCGGGACAGGGACGTATGGCTACACCTTC.

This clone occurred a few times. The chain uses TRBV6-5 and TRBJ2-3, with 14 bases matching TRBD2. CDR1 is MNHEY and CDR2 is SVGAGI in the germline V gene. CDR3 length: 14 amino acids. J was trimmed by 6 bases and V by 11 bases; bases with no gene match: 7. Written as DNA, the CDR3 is TGTGCCGGATCGACTAGCGGGGGGGCCGATACGCAGTATTTT. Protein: CAGSTSGGADTQYF.

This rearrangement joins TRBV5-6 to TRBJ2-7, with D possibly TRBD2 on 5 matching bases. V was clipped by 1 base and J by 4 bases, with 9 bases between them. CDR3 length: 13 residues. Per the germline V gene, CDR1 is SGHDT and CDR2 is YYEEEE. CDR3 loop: CASSLREIYEQYF. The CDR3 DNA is TGTGCCAGCAGCTTGAGGGAGATATACGAGCAGTACTTC.

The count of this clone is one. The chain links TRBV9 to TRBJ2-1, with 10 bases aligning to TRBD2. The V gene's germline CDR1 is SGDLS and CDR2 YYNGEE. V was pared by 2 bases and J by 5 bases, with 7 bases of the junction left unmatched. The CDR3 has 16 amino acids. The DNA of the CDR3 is TGTGCCAGCAGCGTCGCTAGCGGGAGCTTCGACAATGAGCAGTTCTTC. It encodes CASSVASGSFDNEQFF.

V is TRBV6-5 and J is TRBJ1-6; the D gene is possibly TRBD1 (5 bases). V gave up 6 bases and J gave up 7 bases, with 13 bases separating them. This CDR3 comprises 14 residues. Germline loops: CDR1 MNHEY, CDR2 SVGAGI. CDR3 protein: CASSTPRQNSPLHF. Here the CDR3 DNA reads TGTGCCAGCAGCACCCCCAGACAGAATTCACCCCTCCACTTT.

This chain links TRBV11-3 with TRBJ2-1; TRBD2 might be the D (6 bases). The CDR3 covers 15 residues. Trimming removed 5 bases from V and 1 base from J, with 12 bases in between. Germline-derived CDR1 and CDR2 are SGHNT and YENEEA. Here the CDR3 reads CASSPGTSSYNEQFF. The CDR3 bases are TGTGCCAGCAGCCCCGGGACTTCTTCCTACAATGAGCAGTTCTTC.

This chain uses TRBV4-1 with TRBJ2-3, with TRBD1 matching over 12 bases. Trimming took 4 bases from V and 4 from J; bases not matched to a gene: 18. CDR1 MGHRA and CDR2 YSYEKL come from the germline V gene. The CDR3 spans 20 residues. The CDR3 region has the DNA TGCGCCAGCAGCCGGGGACAGGGGGCACGCGCGGGGGTGGGTGCAGATACGCAGTATTTT. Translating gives CASSRGQGARAGVGADTQYF.

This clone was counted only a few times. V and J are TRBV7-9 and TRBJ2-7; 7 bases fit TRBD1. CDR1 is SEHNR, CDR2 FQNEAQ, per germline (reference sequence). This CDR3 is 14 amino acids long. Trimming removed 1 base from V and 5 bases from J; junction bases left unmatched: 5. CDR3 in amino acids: CASSLGTGWDEQYF. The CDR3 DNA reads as TGTGCCAGCAGCTTAGGGACAGGTTGGGACGAGCAGTACTTC.

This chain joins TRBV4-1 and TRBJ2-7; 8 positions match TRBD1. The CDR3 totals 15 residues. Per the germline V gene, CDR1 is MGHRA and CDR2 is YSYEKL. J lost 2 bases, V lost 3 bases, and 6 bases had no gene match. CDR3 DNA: TGCGCCAGCAGCCAGCGACAGGGGAGCACCTACGAGCAGTACTTC. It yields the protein CASSQRQGSTYEQYF.